Presented here are 16 T cell receptor beta chains from one specimen sequenced in a study of a mutant IDH1 vaccine in newly diagnosed glioma. Their cognate antigens are unknown. Profiling relied on immunoSEQ multiplex PCR, and the TCRdb table lists in-frame clones only, not all of them. Here the sample spans tens of thousands of clones, just over 70% being singletons. As to time point: week 11, during vaccination. In every dose of vaccine, 300 ug of mutant IDH1 20-mer peptide was given alongside topical imiquimod. The sequencing here drew on peripheral blood mononuclear cells (PBMCs), taken from a glioma patient whose treatment included an IDH1 peptide vaccine. These receptors were taken from a man younger than 35 with glioma. Some clones in this sample may be carry-over from other donors' samples.

This chain links TRBV6-5 with TRBJ2-7; possibly TRBD2 for D (7 bases). CDR1 is MNHEY and CDR2 is SVGAGI in the germline V gene. V dropped 5 bases and J dropped 7 bases, with 21 bases sitting between them. The CDR3 is 15 amino acids. The CDR3 coding sequence is TGTGCCAGCAGTCGAAGGGGTGCCAAGGGGGGGGAGCAGTACTTC. Its protein product is CASSRRGAKGGEQYF.

This chain uses TRBV7-9 with TRBJ1-2, with 7 bases identical to TRBD1. From germline, CDR1 is SEHNR and CDR2 FQNEAQ (reference sequence). The length of the CDR3 is 14 residues. The V and J ends lost 3 bases and 2 bases, in that order; junction bases with no gene match: 3. CDR3 loop: CASSFGQENYGYTF. The CDR3 DNA reads TGTGCCAGCAGCTTCGGACAGGAGAACTATGGCTACACCTTC.

The J gene is TRBJ1-6, the V gene TRBV7-9; D is uncertain. V lost 6 bases and J lost 10, with 16 bases in between. Germline CDR1 is SEHNR and CDR2 is FQNEAQ (reference sequence). The CDR3 spans 14 residues. This chain's CDR3 is CASRSTEVGSPLHF. CDR3 DNA: TGTGCCAGCAGATCTACAGAGGTCGGGTCACCCCTCCACTTT.

The chain carries TRBV9 and TRBJ2-3; no reliable D call. The ends were cut back, 2 bases at V and 1 base at J, with 11 bases in the middle. This CDR3 has 15 amino acids. From germline, CDR1 is SGDLS and CDR2 YYNGEE. In DNA form, the CDR3 reads TGTGCCAGCAGCGTGGGTCTGAGACGCACAGATACGCAGTATTTT. The encoded protein is CASSVGLRRTDTQYF.

This chain uses TRBV6-6 with TRBJ1-5; D possibly corresponds to TRBD1 (6 bases). Trimming left V 6 bases short and J 3 bases short, with 15 bases between. The CDR3 sequence is 15 residues long. Germline V gene sequence: CDR1 MNHNY, CDR2 SVGAGI (reference sequence). CDR3 DNA sequence: TGTGCCAGCAGGCCGCTACAGGGTTCCAATCAGCCCCAGCATTTT. Its protein product is CASRPLQGSNQPQHF.

A few counts support this clone. This chain connects TRBV6-5 to TRBJ1-5; D unresolved. The V and J ends lost 5 bases and 4 bases respectively, with 9 bases between them. CDR1 and CDR2 from the germline V gene are MNHEY and SVGAGI. The CDR3 totals 13 residues. The CDR3 DNA reads TGTGCCAGCAGTGTCGGAAGAAATCAGCCCCAGCATTTT. Translated, it gives CASSVGRNQPQHF.

The chain is built from TRBV18 and TRBJ1-2; possibly TRBD1 for D (5 bases). CDR1 is KGHSH and CDR2 is LQKENI in the germline V gene. CDR3 length: 16 amino acids. V dropped 6 bases and J dropped 5 bases, with 22 bases sitting between them. CDR3 coding DNA: TGTGCCAGCTCCCGGACACAGGACACTGCTCCTTATGGCTACACCTTC. Translating gives CASSRTQDTAPYGYTF. The variable domain in full, completed from reference TRBV18 and TRBJ1-2, reads NAGVMQNPRHLVRRRGQEARLRCSPMKGHSHVYWYRQLPEEGLKFMVYLQKENIIDESGMPKERFSAEFPKEGPSILRIQQVVRGDSAAYFCASSRTQDTAPYGYTFGSGTRLTVV.

The rearrangement uses TRBV27 and TRBJ2-7; 7 bases fit TRBD1. The CDR3 is 14 amino acids. J gave up 6 bases and V 2 bases, and 7 bases lay outside the gene matches. Germline V lookup: CDR1 MNHEY, CDR2 SMNVEV (reference sequence). The CDR3 reads CASSLGTTGVEQYF. The CDR3 DNA sequence: TGTGCCAGCAGTTTAGGGACAACAGGGGTCGAGCAGTACTTC.

The CDR3 DNA reads TGTGCCATCAGTGAGAGGGCAGGGTCCCATGAAGCTTTCTTT. The encoded protein is CAISERAGSHEAFF. The chain has TRBV10-3 and TRBJ1-1, with D perhaps matching TRBD1 (5 bases). The germline V and J ends were trimmed by 2 bases and 7 bases, with 14 bases remaining between them. The CDR3 extends over 14 amino acids. Looked up from germline, CDR1 is ENHRY and CDR2 is SYGVKD.

This clone was recorded a few times. V gene TRBV27 combines with J gene TRBJ2-2; unclear D gene. Trimming cost V 7 bases and J 6 bases, with 15 bases left between them. The length of the CDR3 is 14 residues. The V gene's germline CDR1 is MNHEY and CDR2 SMNVEV (reference sequence). CDR3 nucleotide sequence: TGTGCCAGCACCTCGCTCAGTGGATCCGGGGAGCTGTTTTTT. Amino acid sequence: CASTSLSGSGELFF.

The chain has TRBV9 and TRBJ2-3; TRBD2 matches at 8 bases. J was trimmed by 3 bases and V by 0 bases; bases with no gene match: 6. Germline V CDR1 and CDR2: SGDLS, YYNGEE. CDR3 length equals 16 residues. CDR3 sequence (DNA): TGTGCCAGCAGCGTAGTTCCGGGGGGGCCTACAGATACGCAGTATTTT. This encodes CASSVVPGGPTDTQYF.

For the CDR3, the DNA is TGTGCCAGCAACACCCCCGAGACAGGGGTGGAGTACGAGCAGTACTTC. This gives the protein CASNTPETGVEYEQYF. The chain joins TRBV28 to TRBJ2-7; 8 bases align to TRBD1. V gave up 7 bases and J gave up 4 bases; unmatched junction bases: 15. CDR3 size: 16 residues. Per germline, CDR1 MDHEN and CDR2 SYDVKM.

The genes are TRBV6-1 and TRBJ2-4; 7 bases match TRBD1. From germline, CDR1 is MNHNS and CDR2 SASEGT. V gave up 7 bases and J gave up 8 bases; unmatched junction bases: 11. The CDR3 has 14 amino acids. Here the CDR3 reads CASTPRTGKDIQYF. DNA of the CDR3: TGTGCCAGCACCCCTCGGACAGGAAAGGACATTCAGTACTTC.

The rearrangement joins TRBV5-1 to TRBJ2-7; 7 nucleotides match TRBD2. The germline V gene has CDR1 SGHRS and CDR2 YFSETQ. Losses at the gene ends were 2 bases for V and 6 bases for J; bases not matched to a gene: 14. This CDR3 contains 16 residues. Here the CDR3 reads CASSFLIAGPVGEQYF. As DNA, the CDR3 is TGCGCCAGCAGCTTCCTAATAGCGGGTCCGGTCGGCGAGCAGTACTTC. The complete variable domain, with remaining parts taken from reference TRBV5-1 and TRBJ2-7, reads KAGVTQTPRYLIKTRGQQVTLSCSPISGHRSVSWYQQTPGQGLQFLFEYFSETQRNKGNFPGRFSGRQFSNSRSEMNVSTLELGDSALYLCASSFLIAGPVGEQYFGPGTRLTVT.

The chain couples TRBV5-1 to TRBJ2-5, with 7 bases identical to TRBD2. Germline V gene data show CDR1 as SGHRS and CDR2 as YFSETQ. CDR3 size: 14 residues. V dropped 0 bases and J dropped 5; count of bases not matched to a gene: 4. The DNA for the CDR3 is TGCGCCAGCAGCTTGGGACTAGCATCGGAGACCCAGTACTTC. Its translation is CASSLGLASETQYF.

This clone came up a few times. V gene TRBV5-1 combines with J gene TRBJ2-3; D ambiguous. The CDR3 is made up of 14 amino acids. V lost 4 bases and J lost 0, with 9 bases in between. Germline V gene lookup returns CDR1 SGHRS and CDR2 YFSETQ. The CDR3 here is CASSRGASTDTQYF. The CDR3 nucleotides read TGCGCCAGCAGCCGCGGCGCTAGCACAGATACGCAGTATTTT.